This T cell receptor beta chain was obtained from a study of blood T cell repertoires in COVID-19. This CDR3 comprises 20 residues. CDR1 MNHEY and CDR2 SVGEGT come from the germline V gene. After removal of 3 bases from V and 1 base from J, the junction contained 13 bases not matched to a gene. As originally analysed: The assay estimated nucleated cells by amplifying reference gene primers. Assay used: immunoSEQ multiplex PCR; TCRdb lists only in-frame clones, some missing. D and trimming come from the DNA, and the V and J calls and clone size come from that table. The table lists about 170,000 clones, under 90% of them singletons, with about 1.9% in the top ten.

The TCR was taken from a woman older than 75 with acute or convalescent COVID-19. The sequencing input was peripheral blood. The V gene is TRBV6-2 or TRBV6-3, the J gene TRBJ2-1, with 12 bases lining up with TRBD1. The CDR3 coding sequence is TGTGCCAGCAGTTATGACCTGGGACAGGGGGCGCCGAGGTCCTACAATGAGCAGTTCTTC. Residues: CASSYDLGQGAPRSYNEQFF.